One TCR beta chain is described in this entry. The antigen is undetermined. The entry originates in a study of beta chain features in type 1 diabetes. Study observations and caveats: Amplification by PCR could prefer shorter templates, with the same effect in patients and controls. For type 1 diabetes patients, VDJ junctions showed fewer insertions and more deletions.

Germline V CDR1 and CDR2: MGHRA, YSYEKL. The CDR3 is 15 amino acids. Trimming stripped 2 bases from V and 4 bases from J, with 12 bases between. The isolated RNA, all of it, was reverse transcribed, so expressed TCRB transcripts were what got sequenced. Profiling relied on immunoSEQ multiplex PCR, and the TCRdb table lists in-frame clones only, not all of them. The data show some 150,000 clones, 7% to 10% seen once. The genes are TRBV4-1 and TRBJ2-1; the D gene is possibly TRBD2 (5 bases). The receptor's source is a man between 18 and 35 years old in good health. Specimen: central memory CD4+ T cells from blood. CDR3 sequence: CASSQRTAEYNEQFF. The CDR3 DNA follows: TGCGCCAGCAGCCAAAGGACTGCCGAATACAATGAGCAGTTCTTC.